Listed here are 31 T cell receptor beta chains from one sample, sequenced in a study of T cells in Graves' hyperthyroidism and ophthalmopathy. There were TCR beta CDR3 regions amplified from RNA transcripts. In the first-round RT-PCR of the TCR CDR3, the HTBI primer set was used. TCRdb itself ran the multiplex PCR reads through MiXCR, one entry per CDR3 protein. The sample includes 500,000 to 600,000 distinct CDR3 sequences, about half seen only once; the top ten take around 19%. The specimen was peripheral blood or thyroid tissue (not recorded which). Source of these receptors: an adult woman with Graves' disease, either hyperthyroidism or ophthalmopathy (not recorded which).

This clonotype was picked up a small number of times. The chain joins TRBV4-1 to TRBJ2-6, with 9 positions matching TRBD1. Germline CDR1 reads MGHRA; CDR2 reads YSYEKL. This CDR3 has 19 amino acids. V was clipped by 2 bases and J by 1 base; unmatched bases: 9. Here the CDR3 DNA reads TGCGCCAGCAGCCAACCGACAGGGGGAGTGAAGTCTGGGGCCAACGTCCTGACTTTC. This encodes CASSQPTGGVKSGANVLTF.

The sample holds a few counts of this clonotype. The chain combines TRBV2 with TRBJ1-5; perhaps TRBD1 as D (6 bases). CDR3 length: 15 residues. Germline V gene lookup returns CDR1 SNHLY and CDR2 FYNNEI. Trimming cost V 1 base and J 3 bases, with 10 bases left between them. CDR3 region: CASSEGGQFNQPQHF. In DNA, the CDR3 is TGTGCCAGCAGTGAAGGGGGGCAGTTCAATCAGCCCCAGCATTTT.

This clonotype has at least ten counts. The chain carries TRBV10-3 and TRBJ2-5; D not certain. CDR1 is ENHRY, CDR2 SYGVKD, per germline. The CDR3 runs 11 residues. Trimming took off 8 bases at V and 4 bases at J, with 8 bases between the two ends. CDR3 amino acids: CAIAVAETQYF. The CDR3 DNA sequence: TGTGCCATCGCCGTGGCAGAGACCCAGTACTTC.

This clonotype was observed a handful of times. A much larger clone is a single base away; this may be a read error. The rearrangement links TRBV10-3 to TRBJ1-1; 8 bases are shared with TRBD1. CDR3 length equals 13 residues. From germline, CDR1 is ENHRY and CDR2 SYGVKD. Unmatched junction bases numbered 11, after V lost 10 bases and J lost 7 bases. For the CDR3, the DNA is TGTGCCACCAGCCTTGGACAGGGCTTTGAAGCTTTCTTT. It yields the protein CATSLGQGFEAFF.

The J gene is TRBJ1-2, the V gene TRBV20-1; 11 bases agree with TRBD1. From germline, CDR1 is DFQATT and CDR2 SNEGSKA (reference sequence). This CDR3 is built from 13 residues. V shed 6 bases, J shed 5 bases, and the junction held 5 bases outside the gene matches. The CDR3 spells CSAWTGGEYGYTF. The DNA of the CDR3 is TGCAGTGCCTGGACAGGGGGCGAATATGGCTACACCTTC.

This clonotype showed up many times. The chain is built from TRBV5-6 and TRBJ1-2; unclear D gene. In germline, CDR1 is SGHDT, CDR2 YYEEEE. The V and J ends lost 4 bases and 6 bases respectively, with 10 bases between them. This CDR3 has 12 amino acids. CDR3 sequence (DNA): TGTGCCAGCAGCGCGTACTCGGATGGCTACACCTTC. As protein: CASSAYSDGYTF.

This clonotype was observed at least ten times. This chain connects TRBV7-9 to TRBJ2-5; the D gene is possibly TRBD2 (6 bases). This CDR3 is built from 13 residues. Trimming took 11 bases from V and 2 from J, leaving 15 bases between them. Germline values: CDR1 SEHNR, CDR2 FQNEAQ (reference sequence). The CDR3 here is CAAWEALQETQYF. The CDR3, as DNA: TGTGCCGCGTGGGAGGCCCTGCAAGAGACCCAGTACTTC. Filled out from reference TRBV7-9 and TRBJ2-5, the complete variable domain reads DTGVSQNPRHKITKRGQNVTFRCDPISEHNRLYWYRQTLGQGPEFLTYFQNEAQLEKSRLLSDRFSAERPKGSFSTLEIQRTEQGDSAMYLCAAWEALQETQYFGPGTRLLVL.

The table lists this clonotype with a count of one. The chain recombines TRBV3-1 with TRBJ1-6; D not certain. There are 13 residues in the CDR3. Germline V gene sequence: CDR1 LGHDT, CDR2 YNNKEL (reference sequence). The V end lost 5 bases, the J end lost 11 bases, and 13 bases lay between the germline ends. The CDR3 protein is CASSVGGIPPLHF. In DNA, the CDR3 is TGTGCCAGCAGCGTAGGAGGGATTCCACCCCTCCACTTT.

This rearrangement joins TRBV12-3 or TRBV12-4 to TRBJ2-7, with 15 bases that match TRBD2. V shed 5 bases and J 4 bases; nucleotides not matched to a gene: 3. The CDR3 sequence is 15 residues long. CDR3 coding DNA: TGTGCCAGCAGTATGGGACTAGCGGGAGGTTACGAGCAGTACTTC. Its translation: CASSMGLAGGYEQYF.

This clonotype was seen more than once but under ten times. The J gene is TRBJ2-7, the V gene TRBV7-9, with no clear D. Trimming cost V 5 bases and J 7 bases, with 12 bases left between them. The CDR3 length is 12 residues. Per the germline V gene, CDR1 is SEHNR and CDR2 is FQNEAQ (reference sequence). CDR3 loop: CASSNHGQEQYF. The CDR3 nucleotides read TGTGCCAGCAGCAACCACGGCCAGGAGCAGTACTTC. Full variable domain (remainder filled in from reference TRBV7-9 and TRBJ2-7): DTGVSQNPRHKITKRGQNVTFRCDPISEHNRLYWYRQTLGQGPEFLTYFQNEAQLEKSRLLSDRFSAERPKGSFSTLEIQRTEQGDSAMYLCASSNHGQEQYFGPGTRLTVT.

The gene calls are TRBV25-1 and TRBJ1-6, with 7 nucleotides matching TRBD1. The germline gives CDR1 MGHDK, CDR2 SYGVNS. This CDR3 has 14 residues. V was pared by 7 bases and J by 15 bases, with 15 bases of the junction left unmatched. In DNA form, the CDR3 reads TGTGCCAGCACTTCGCCGACAGGGCCTGTTCTCCTCCACTTT. Protein product: CASTSPTGPVLLHF.

A few counts support this clonotype. The chain recombines TRBV4-1 with TRBJ2-6; D is undetermined. The germline V and J ends were trimmed by 4 bases and 5 bases, with 12 bases remaining between them. CDR1 and CDR2 (germline): MGHRA, YSYEKL. The CDR3 runs to 15 residues. CDR3 sequence (DNA): TGCGCCAGCAGCCCCGTAGTTCGTCGGGCCAACGTCCTGACTTTC. Translated, it gives CASSPVVRRANVLTF.

This clonotype was counted many times. The CDR3 sequence is CATSRHTLNTGELFF. The CDR3 nucleotides read TGTGCCACCAGCCGACATACTCTGAACACCGGGGAGCTGTTTTTT. The chain has TRBV24-1 and TRBJ2-2; no clear D. V shed 7 bases and J shed 1 base, with 12 bases lying between them. The germline V gene has CDR1 KGHDR and CDR2 SFDVKD. The CDR3 covers 15 residues.

This clonotype was detected many times. The genes are TRBV5-5 and TRBJ2-7, with 7 bases fitting TRBD2. Germline values: CDR1 SGHKS, CDR2 YYEKEE (reference sequence). The CDR3 covers 13 residues. The junction had 7 bases not matched to a gene; V was cut back by 4 bases and J by 6 bases. The CDR3 here is CASSTGLGVEQYF. The CDR3 region has the DNA TGTGCCAGCAGCACCGGACTAGGGGTCGAGCAGTACTTC.

This clonotype was seen ten or more times. The chain employs TRBV15 and TRBJ2-7; maybe TRBD2 (5 bases). V lost 6 bases and J lost 3, with 9 bases in between. In germline, CDR1 is LNHNV, CDR2 YYDKDF (reference sequence). This CDR3 spans 12 amino acids. The CDR3 nucleotides read TGTGCCACCAGAGACTACCACTACGAGCAGTACTTC. Amino acid sequence: CATRDYHYEQYF.

This clonotype was seen many times. The chain carries TRBV2 and TRBJ2-5, with 10 bases lining up with TRBD1. The CDR3 length is 13 residues. V lost 10 bases, J lost 4 bases, and 6 bases stayed unmatched. The germline CDR1 and CDR2 sequences are SNHLY and FYNNEI. DNA for the CDR3: TGTGCCACCATGGACAGGGGGAGAGAGACCCAGTACTTC. Its translation: CATMDRGRETQYF.

As for this clonotype: A junction boundary mismatches the germline segment, possibly from a read error. The rearrangement links TRBV7-9 to TRBJ1-5, with 9 bases that match TRBD1. CDR1 and CDR2 from the germline V gene are SEHNR and FQNEAQ (reference sequence). There are 16 residues in the CDR3. The CDR3 reads CASSPQTGGGNQPQHF. The CDR3 bases are TGCGCCAGCAGCCCACAGACAGGGGGTGGGAATCAGCCCCAGCATTTT.

This clonotype is a singleton in its sample. A much larger clone is a single base away; this may be a read error. The chain couples TRBV6-4 to TRBJ1-3; no clear D gene. The CDR3 length is 14 residues. V lost 6 bases, J lost 0 bases, and 9 bases lay in between. From germline, CDR1 is MRHNA and CDR2 SNTAGT. CDR3 loop: CASRAPVSGNTIYF. As DNA, the CDR3 is TGTGCCAGCAGGGCTCCGGTCTCTGGAAACACCATATATTTT.

This clonotype has a count of ten or more. The chain is built from TRBV12-3 or TRBV12-4 and TRBJ1-4; 7 nucleotides agree with TRBD1. V shed 7 bases and J 5 bases; nucleotides not matched to a gene: 10. The CDR3 has 15 amino acids. The CDR3 spells CASTRLGQPNEKLFF. In DNA form, the CDR3 reads TGTGCCAGCACCAGGCTGGGACAGCCGAATGAAAAACTGTTTTTT.

This clonotype was counted many times. The chain is built from TRBV6-6 and TRBJ2-7; 7 bases fit TRBD2. Losses at the gene ends were 6 bases for V and 6 bases for J; bases not matched to a gene: 8. The CDR3 covers 13 residues. Germline CDR1 reads MNHNY; CDR2 reads SVGAGI (reference sequence). CDR3 residues: CASSQLWGGEQYF. CDR3 nucleotide sequence: TGTGCCAGCAGCCAACTATGGGGGGGCGAGCAGTACTTC.

The chain recombines TRBV7-2 with TRBJ1-3, with TRBD1 identical over 7 bases. CDR3 length: 14 amino acids. Looked up from germline, CDR1 is SGHTA and CDR2 is FQGNSA. The ends lost 5 bases at V and 8 bases at J; junction bases unmatched: 9. The CDR3 DNA reads TGTGCCAGCAGCCGGACAGGACCTGGGCACACCATATATTTT. Encoded protein: CASSRTGPGHTIYF.

This clonotype came up many times. Here the CDR3 reads CASSQYRDRGGRETQYF. DNA for the CDR3: TGCGCCAGCAGCCAGTACCGGGACAGGGGTGGACGAGAGACCCAGTACTTC. The rearrangement uses TRBV4-1 and TRBJ2-5; 10 bases line up with TRBD1. CDR3 length equals 17 residues. Germline CDR1 reads MGHRA; CDR2 reads YSYEKL. V shed 3 bases and J 4 bases; nucleotides not matched to a gene: 11.

The V and J genes are TRBV20-1 and TRBJ1-4; D gene unclear. CDR3 length: 15 residues. Trimming left V 3 bases short and J 8 bases short, with 19 bases between. Germline CDR1 and CDR2: DFQATT and SNEGSKA (reference sequence). The CDR3, as DNA: TGCAGTGCTAGGCGGGCTAGCGGGATGGGGGAAAAACTGTTTTTT. Translation: CSARRASGMGEKLFF.

The chain is built from TRBV7-9 and TRBJ1-2; a possible D gene is TRBD1 (6 bases). Germline V gene sequence: CDR1 SEHNR, CDR2 FQNEAQ (reference sequence). Deletions cut 5 bases from V and 4 bases from J, with 17 bases between. The CDR3 consists of 15 residues. DNA of the CDR3: TGTGCCAGCAGCCTACGGGCGGGACACCTCTATGGCTACACCTTC. Translation: CASSLRAGHLYGYTF.

This clonotype appeared many times. This chain links TRBV15 with TRBJ1-1, with 11 bases identical to TRBD1. The CDR3 has 19 residues. Germline V gives CDR1 LNHNV, CDR2 YYDKDF (reference sequence). J lost 3 bases, V lost 4 bases, and 16 bases had no gene match. CDR3 loop: CATSTLQVGDRGSDTEAFF. CDR3 bases: TGTGCCACCAGCACCCTCCAGGTCGGGGACAGGGGGTCGGACACTGAAGCTTTCTTT. The full variable domain, in which reference TRBV15 and TRBJ1-1 provide the parts outside the CDR3, is DAMVIQNPRYQVTQFGKPVTLSCSQTLNHNVMYWYQQKSSQAPKLLFHYYDKDFNNEADTPDNFQSRRPNTSFCFLDIRSPGLGDTAMYLCATSTLQVGDRGSDTEAFFGQGTRLTVV.

The V and J genes are TRBV7-3 and TRBJ2-1, with D perhaps matching TRBD2 (7 bases). Looked up from germline, CDR1 is SGHTA and CDR2 is FQGTGA. The length of the CDR3 is 15 residues. V was clipped by 1 base and J by 7 bases, with 14 bases between them. Written as DNA, the CDR3 is TGTGCCAGCAGCTTAATGGGGGGGCAGAGGAATGAGCAGTTCTTC. It encodes CASSLMGGQRNEQFF.

The chain joins TRBV29-1 to TRBJ2-7, with a possible D match to TRBD1 (6 bases). The CDR3 has 13 amino acids. V lost 3 bases and J 3 bases, leaving 12 bases between the germline ends. CDR1 is SQVTM and CDR2 is ANQGSEA in the germline V gene. CDR3 sequence: CSVEETGLYEQYF. The CDR3 DNA reads as TGCAGCGTTGAGGAAACAGGGCTCTACGAGCAGTACTTC.

The chain employs TRBV7-2 and TRBJ1-3; tentatively, D is TRBD1 (5 bases). Germline V gene data show CDR1 as SGHTA and CDR2 as FQGNSA. V was cut by 8 bases and J by 0 bases, with 11 bases left in between. The CDR3 is made up of 14 amino acids. Written as DNA, the CDR3 is TGTGCCAGCGGGCGACAGACCTCTGGAAACACCATATATTTT. Amino acids: CASGRQTSGNTIYF.

J is TRBJ2-2 and V is TRBV19; 7 bases fit TRBD1. V dropped 7 bases and J dropped 6; count of bases not matched to a gene: 14. This CDR3 is 16 amino acids long. The V gene's germline CDR1 is LNHDA and CDR2 SQIVND (reference sequence). The CDR3 loop is CASKEATGLFAGELFF. CDR3 sequence (DNA): TGTGCCAGTAAGGAGGCGACAGGGCTGTTCGCCGGGGAGCTGTTTTTT.

This clonotype was seen a single time. The chain carries TRBV11-1 and TRBJ2-3; D call uncertain. Germline values: CDR1 SGHAT, CDR2 FQDESV (reference sequence). V was clipped by 5 bases and J by 3 bases, with 24 bases between them. The CDR3 contains 18 residues. In DNA, the CDR3 is TGTGCCAGCAGCCCCGGGCTCAGTCGGGCGGCCCAAACAGATACGCAGTATTTT. This codes for CASSPGLSRAAQTDTQYF.

This clonotype was found a few times. This chain links TRBV10-2 with TRBJ1-6; TRBD1 matches 10 bases. The CDR3 contains 14 residues. The germline gives CDR1 WSHSY, CDR2 SAAADI. Trimming cost V 7 bases and J 10 bases; bases outside gene matches: 7. Here the CDR3 reads CASTERTGGSPLHF. In nucleotides, the CDR3 is TGCGCCAGCACCGAAAGGACAGGGGGGTCACCCCTCCACTTT.